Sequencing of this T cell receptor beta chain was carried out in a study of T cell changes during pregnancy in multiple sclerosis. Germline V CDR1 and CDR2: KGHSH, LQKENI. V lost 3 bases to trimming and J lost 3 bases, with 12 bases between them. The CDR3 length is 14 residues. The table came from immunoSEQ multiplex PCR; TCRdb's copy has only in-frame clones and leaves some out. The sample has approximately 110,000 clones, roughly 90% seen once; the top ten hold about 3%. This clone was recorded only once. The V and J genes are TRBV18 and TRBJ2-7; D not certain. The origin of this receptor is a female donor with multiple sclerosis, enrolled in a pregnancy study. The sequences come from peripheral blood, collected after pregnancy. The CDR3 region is CASSPEAGNYEQYF. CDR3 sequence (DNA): TGTGCCAGCTCACCTGAAGCAGGTAACTACGAGCAGTACTTC.